The source of this T cell receptor beta chain is a study of blood T cells in healthy people across ages. Study summary: About one barcoded beta molecule per two T cells came from capture by template switching. General study results and limits: When one million T cells were used, diversity estimates were thought to be underestimates.

With a J-beta primer mix and a sample-barcoded 5' primer, a second PCR ran 7 to 11 cycles. Every single cDNA molecule received a tag from a template-switch adaptor with 12 random nucleotides. TCRdb re-derived calls from the 5' RACE reads in MiXCR, one entry per CDR3 protein. The sample yields 1.5 million to 2 million distinct CDR3 sequences, about 31% seen once. On this clonotype itself: The antigen is unknown.

This TCR was recovered from a woman aged 25 to 45 in good health. The specimen sequenced was blood.

The DNA for the CDR3 is TGCAGTGCTAGTTCAAGGGGGGAGTACAAGTTCTTC. It codes for CSASSRGEYKFF. The chain links TRBV20-1 to TRBJ2-1, with D perhaps assigned TRBD1 or TRBD2 (6 bases each). With 3 bases removed from V and 14 bases from J, the gap between germline ends came to 17 bases. Looked up from germline, CDR1 is DFQATT and CDR2 is SNEGSKA (reference sequence). The CDR3 sequence is 12 residues long.